These 24 T cell receptor beta chains originate from one sample sequenced in a study of T-cell reconstitution after alpha-beta-depleted transplantation in children. A TCRbeta library incorporating unique molecular identifiers was prepared. TCRdb independently ran MiXCR on the PCR reads; one entry per CDR3 protein. Of some 250,000 distinct CDR3 sequences in the sample, around 13% were seen once. The sequenced sample was PBMCs from the stem cell graft donor, obtained from the stem cell graft. These TCRs come from a human donor who donated a stem cell graft to a child with acute lymphoblastic leukemia.

The chain combines TRBV7-9 with TRBJ2-6; 8 nucleotides match TRBD1. V was clipped by 5 bases and J by 2 bases; unmatched bases: 8. The CDR3 has 17 residues. CDR1 and CDR2 (germline): SEHNR, FQNEAQ (reference sequence). The CDR3 DNA follows: TGTGCCAGCAGCGTCGGACAGGGAACGGCTGGGGCCAACGTCCTGACTTTC. Translation gives CASSVGQGTAGANVLTF.

This clonotype showed up just a few times. The chain recombines TRBV4-3 with TRBJ2-7, with TRBD2 matching over 11 bases. Germline V CDR1 and CDR2: LGHNA, YSLEER. The CDR3 has 15 amino acids. Unmatched junction bases numbered 7, after V lost 3 bases and J lost 6 bases. The CDR3 reads CASSHRLAGMREQYF. The DNA of the CDR3 is TGCGCCAGCAGCCACCGACTAGCGGGAATGCGCGAGCAGTACTTC.

This clonotype appeared many times. This chain's CDR3 is CASSPQGNTIYF. Here the CDR3 DNA reads TGTGCCAGCAGTCCACAGGGAAACACCATATATTTT. This rearrangement joins TRBV12-3 or TRBV12-4 to TRBJ1-3; D not resolved. This CDR3 contains 12 residues. V dropped 5 bases and J dropped 4 bases, with 6 bases sitting between them.

This clonotype came up many times. This chain connects TRBV29-1 to TRBJ2-2, with unresolved D. The CDR3 runs 13 residues. The germline gives CDR1 SQVTM, CDR2 ANQGSEA. Trimming pared 6 bases from V and 7 bases from J, leaving 15 bases between. The CDR3 DNA reads as TGCAGCGTCCCCCGGTTGGGAAGCGGGGAGCTGTTTTTT. Residues: CSVPRLGSGELFF.

This clonotype was seen at least ten times. This chain connects TRBV20-1 to TRBJ2-1; 7 nucleotides agree with TRBD2. CDR3 size: 14 residues. Germline V gene lookup returns CDR1 DFQATT and CDR2 SNEGSKA (reference sequence). Losses at the gene ends were 6 bases for V and 0 bases for J; bases not matched to a gene: 5. The chain's CDR3 is CSALSGGSYNEQFF. The DNA of the CDR3 is TGCAGTGCGCTCTCGGGGGGCTCCTACAATGAGCAGTTCTTC.

This clonotype has a handful of counts. V is TRBV7-8 and J is TRBJ2-7; 8 positions agree with TRBD2. CDR3 length: 17 residues. CDR1 is SGHVS and CDR2 is FQNEAQ in the germline V gene. The V segment lost 2 bases and the J segment 6 bases; nucleotides outside the gene matches: 15. CDR3 region: CASSLPGTSIRFGEQYF. The CDR3 DNA sequence: TGTGCCAGCAGCTTACCTGGGACTAGTATCCGGTTCGGCGAGCAGTACTTC.

The gene calls are TRBV9 and TRBJ2-7; weak D call: TRBD1 (5 bases). CDR1 SGDLS and CDR2 YYNGEE come from the germline V gene. V shed 0 bases and J shed 7 bases, with 14 bases lying between them. The CDR3 covers 14 residues. CDR3 in amino acids: CASSVVAGSREQYF. The CDR3 nucleotides read TGTGCCAGCAGCGTAGTGGCAGGGTCGAGGGAGCAGTACTTC.

The gene calls are TRBV20-1 and TRBJ2-1; maybe TRBD2 (6 bases). The CDR3 consists of 10 residues. Trimming cost V 8 bases and J 7 bases, with 9 bases left between them. Germline assignment: CDR1 DFQATT and CDR2 SNEGSKA (reference sequence). This chain's CDR3 is CSQGRNEQFF. The CDR3 coding sequence is TGCAGTCAAGGGAGGAATGAGCAGTTCTTC.

Ten or more counts support this clonotype. This rearrangement joins TRBV24-1 to TRBJ2-1; no firm D call. V lost 5 bases, J lost 8 bases, and 6 bases lay in between. In germline, CDR1 is KGHDR, CDR2 SFDVKD. CDR3 length equals 11 residues. As DNA, the CDR3 is TGTGCCACCAGTGCCGGAGATGAGCAGTTCTTC. This codes for CATSAGDEQFF.

This clonotype occurred many times. CDR3 in DNA: TGTGCCAGCAGCCCCCGGACAGGCTACGAGCAGTACTTC. Translating it yields CASSPRTGYEQYF. This rearrangement joins TRBV9 to TRBJ2-7; TRBD1 agrees at 7 bases. The CDR3 has 13 residues. The trim removed 4 bases at V and 3 bases at J, leaving 4 bases unmatched. Germline CDR1 SGDLS, CDR2 YYNGEE.

This clonotype has ten or more counts. The chain links TRBV20-1 to TRBJ1-6; unclear D gene. Between the trimmed V and J ends, which lost 7 bases and 5 bases, there was a span of 15 bases. The CDR3 extends over 14 amino acids. The germline V gene has CDR1 DFQATT and CDR2 SNEGSKA (reference sequence). The CDR3 DNA sequence: TGCAGTGTTATGCCCCCGGACGATAATTCACCCCTCCACTTT. Translating gives CSVMPPDDNSPLHF.

Ten or more counts support this clonotype. The gene calls are TRBV12-3 or TRBV12-4 and TRBJ1-2, with D perhaps TRBD1 (6 bases). The CDR3 is made up of 15 amino acids. V lost 5 bases to trimming and J lost 0 bases, with 13 bases between them. This chain's CDR3 is CASSPLDSTNYGYTF. The DNA of the CDR3 is TGTGCCAGCAGTCCCTTGGACAGCACTAACTATGGCTACACCTTC.

This clonotype was observed at least ten times. The chain has TRBV5-1 and TRBJ1-4; D is unclear. The V gene lost 4 bases and the J gene lost 8 bases, with 12 bases spanning the gap. This CDR3 is 13 amino acids long. The germline CDR1 and CDR2 sequences are SGHRS and YFSETQ. The CDR3 DNA reads TGCGCCAGCAGCAGGACCATGGGCGAAAAACTGTTTTTT. Protein sequence: CASSRTMGEKLFF. The full variable domain, completed using reference TRBV5-1 and TRBJ1-4, is KAGVTQTPRYLIKTRGQQVTLSCSPISGHRSVSWYQQTPGQGLQFLFEYFSETQRNKGNFPGRFSGRQFSNSRSEMNVSTLELGDSALYLCASSRTMGEKLFFGSGTQLSVL.

This clonotype was seen at least ten times. V and J are TRBV4-3 and TRBJ2-1, with D uncertain. Trimming took 0 bases from V and 10 from J, leaving 16 bases between them. Germline V gene data show CDR1 as LGHNA and CDR2 as YSLEER. The length of the CDR3 is 15 residues. CDR3 bases: TGCGCCAGCAGCCAAGATCGCTCTAGATCGGGCGAGCAGTTCTTC. Translated: CASSQDRSRSGEQFF.

As for this clonotype: A much larger clone is a single base away; this may be a read error. The V gene is TRBV28, the J gene TRBJ2-7, with 7 bases that match TRBD2. V lost 3 bases and J lost 6; bases outside the gene matches: 5. Germline V CDR1 and CDR2: MDHEN, SYDVKM. The CDR3 is 13 residues long. The CDR3, as DNA: TGTGCCAGCAGTTTGACTAGCCGGGGCGAGCAGTACTTC. This sequence encodes CASSLTSRGEQYF.

This clonotype was seen ten or more times. CDR3 sequence: CATSSNRAGSPLHF. In DNA, the CDR3 is TGTGCCACCAGTTCGAACAGGGCGGGTTCACCCCTCCACTTT. The rearrangement joins TRBV24-1 to TRBJ1-6; the D gene is possibly TRBD1 (6 bases). V lost 6 bases, J lost 9 bases, and 14 bases lay in between. Germline V gives CDR1 KGHDR, CDR2 SFDVKD. The length of the CDR3 is 14 residues.

In its sample, this clonotype was seen a few times. The rearrangement joins TRBV5-5 to TRBJ1-2; 7 bases match TRBD1. Germline loops: CDR1 SGHKS, CDR2 YYEKEE (reference sequence). This CDR3 comprises 15 residues. The V gene end was trimmed by 1 base and the J gene end by 4 bases; junction bases not matched to a gene: 7. The CDR3 bases are TGTGCCAGCAGCTTGCCTCCGGGACAGCGCTATGGCTACACCTTC. It is translated as CASSLPPGQRYGYTF.

This chain links TRBV4-3 with TRBJ2-1, with 16 bases lining up with TRBD2. The J segment lost 9 bases and the V segment lost 3 bases, leaving 8 bases of the junction unmatched. Germline CDR1 LGHNA, CDR2 YSLEER. This CDR3 contains 17 residues. CDR3 sequence (DNA): TGCGCCAGCAGCCATTCCACCGGGACTAGCGGGGGGGGTGAGCAGTTCTTC. This sequence encodes CASSHSTGTSGGGEQFF.

The genes are TRBV18 and TRBJ2-1, with 7 bases fitting TRBD2. Looked up from germline, CDR1 is KGHSH and CDR2 is LQKENI. After removal of 2 bases from V and 3 bases from J, the junction contained 10 bases not matched to a gene. This CDR3 has 17 residues. CDR3 region: CASSPKRDAGDYNEQFF. For the CDR3, the DNA is TGTGCCAGCTCACCAAAGCGGGACGCGGGAGACTACAATGAGCAGTTCTTC. The full variable domain, its missing parts supplied by reference TRBV18 and TRBJ2-1, is NAGVMQNPRHLVRRRGQEARLRCSPMKGHSHVYWYRQLPEEGLKFMVYLQKENIIDESGMPKERFSAEFPKEGPSILRIQQVVRGDSAAYFCASSPKRDAGDYNEQFFGPGTRLTVL.

Ten or more counts support this clonotype. The rearrangement joins TRBV27 to TRBJ2-7, with D possibly being TRBD2 (7 bases). Trimming left V 3 bases short and J 6 bases short, with 15 bases between. Germline CDR1 is MNHEY and CDR2 is SMNVEV (reference sequence). CDR3 length: 14 residues. Here the CDR3 reads CASSFFPGEGEQYF. The CDR3 coding sequence is TGTGCCAGCAGTTTTTTCCCAGGGGAGGGCGAGCAGTACTTC.

The CDR3 is CATTLPGDRGREYGYTF. For the CDR3, the DNA is TGTGCCACCACCCTTCCGGGAGACAGGGGGCGAGAGTATGGCTACACCTTC. J is TRBJ1-2 and V is TRBV3-1; 10 bases agree with TRBD1. V dropped 10 bases and J dropped 5; count of bases not matched to a gene: 19. The CDR3 contains 17 residues. Germline assignment: CDR1 LGHDT and CDR2 YNNKEL (reference sequence).

Many counts were recorded for this clonotype. The chain carries TRBV21-1 and TRBJ2-2; TRBD2 is the table's D call and was not checked against the DNA. TRBV21-1 is reported as a pseudogene. CDR3 size: 17 residues. The CDR3 nucleotides are TGTGCCAGCAGAGACTATGACGGATCTCCGAACACCGGGGAGCTGTTTTTT. It specifies CASRDYDGSPNTGELFF.

There are many counts of this clonotype. The chain recombines TRBV20-1 with TRBJ2-2; TRBD2 matches 7 bases. The ends lost 4 bases at V and 4 bases at J; junction bases unmatched: 6. The CDR3 is 14 amino acids. In germline, CDR1 is DFQATT, CDR2 SNEGSKA (reference sequence). Written as DNA, the CDR3 is TGCAGTGCTACTCAGACTAGCAGCACCGGGGAGCTGTTTTTT. This translates into CSATQTSSTGELFF.

This clonotype was recorded many times. This chain links TRBV10-3 with TRBJ1-2; D remains unclear. The V gene's germline CDR1 is ENHRY and CDR2 SYGVKD. Trimming removed 3 bases from V and 7 bases from J, with 9 bases in between. The CDR3 runs 12 residues. The CDR3 nucleotides read TGTGCCATCAGTGAAGAGGGTGGTGGCTACACCTTC. Encoded protein: CAISEEGGGYTF.